These T cell receptor beta chains were read from a single sample in a study of shared clonotypes between healthy human individuals. Sequencing used immunoSEQ multiplex PCR; TCRdb keeps in-frame clones, though not all of them. The sample yields approximately 320,000 clones, 74% seen once. The sequencing input was memory CD4+ T cells sorted from blood. The receptors derive from a man younger than 40 in good health. Both conserved end residues are part of each CDR3. The order of the fields is V gene, clone size, CDR3 length, J gene, D gene, CDR3 DNA, CDR3 protein. A D gene is named only where the DNA matches it firmly. For some rows the clone size is stated as once, few or many, or as a class when expanded; others skip it.

TRBV25-1	-	15	TRBJ2-7	TRBD1	TGTGCCAGCAGTGGGGGGACAGCGGACTCCTACGAGCAGTACTTC	CASSGGTADSYEQYF
TRBV14	-	17	TRBJ2-3	TRBD2	TGTGCCAGCAGCCAAGCCGTAACAGCGGGAGATTTTCATACGCAGTATTTT	CASSQAVTAGDFHTQYF
TRBV15	-	13	TRBJ1-1	-	TGTGCCACCAGCACCCAGTGGGACACTGAAGCTTTCTTT	CATSTQWDTEAFF
TRBV2	-	14	TRBJ2-4	-	TGTGCCAGCAGTGAAGTTGGCAGGGAAAACATTCAGTACTTC	CASSEVGRENIQYF
TRBV10-3	-	17	TRBJ2-2	TRBD2	TGTGCCATCAGTGAGCCTACTAGCGCCTTGAACACCGGGGAGCTGTTTTTT	CAISEPTSALNTGELFF
TRBV7-9	-	14	TRBJ1-1	TRBD1	TGTGCCAGCAGCCAGACAGGGCTCAGCACTGAAGCTTTCTTT	CASSQTGLSTEAFF
TRBV2	once	16	TRBJ2-7	-	TGTGCCAGCAGTGAGACCGGGACAATCTTATCCTACGAGCAGTACTTC	CASSETGTILSYEQYF
TRBV29-1	few	16	TRBJ2-1	-	TGCAGCGGGGACCTGGTAGTCGGACAGCCCTACAATGAGCAGTTCTTC	CSGDLVVGQPYNEQFF
TRBV5-1	-	14	TRBJ1-3	-	TGCGCCAGCAGCCTTGAGCCCTCTGGAAACACCATATATTTT	CASSLEPSGNTIYF
TRBV29-1	-	13	TRBJ1-5	-	TGCAGCGTCGGGACTTCGAGCAATCAGCCCCAGCATTTT	CSVGTSSNQPQHF
TRBV14	-	15	TRBJ1-6	-	TGTGCCAGCAGCCTCCGGTTATCGAATAATTCACCCCTCCACTTT	CASSLRLSNNSPLHF
TRBV7-2	once	15	TRBJ2-1	TRBD1	TGTGCCAGCAGCTCCGGGACAGGGGGGTTCAATGAGCAGTTCTTC	CASSSGTGGFNEQFF
TRBV28	few	14	TRBJ2-1	-	TGTGCCAGCAGTTTATACCAGGGGTACAATGAGCAGTTCTTC	CASSLYQGYNEQFF
TRBV19	-	13	TRBJ2-1	-	TGTGCCAGTAGTATACGGCCCTACAATGAGCAGTTCTTC	CASSIRPYNEQFF
TRBV28	-	13	TRBJ1-1	-	TGTGCCAGCAGTAAAACAGGGAATACTGAAGCTTTCTTT	CASSKTGNTEAFF
TRBV27	-	15	TRBJ2-7	-	TGTGCCAGCAGTCCATCGGACCTACGGAGCTACGAGCAGTACTTC	CASSPSDLRSYEQYF
TRBV21-1	-	16	TRBJ1-5	-	TGTGCCAGCAGCTCGGTCGGAGGAGTCCATAATCAGCCCCAGCATTTT	CASSSVGGVHNQPQHF
TRBV4-2	-	16	TRBJ2-2	TRBD2	TGTGCCAGCAGCTTAGGACTAGCGGGTGACACCGGGGAGCTGTTTTTT	CASSLGLAGDTGELFF
TRBV27	-	15	TRBJ1-3	-	TGTGCCAGCAGCGTAACCGGGACCTTGGGAAACACCATATATTTT	CASSVTGTLGNTIYF
TRBV29-1	-	14	TRBJ2-3	TRBD2	TGCAGCGTTGTTAGGACTAGTCGCACAGATACGCAGTATTTT	CSVVRTSRTDTQYF
TRBV18	-	11	TRBJ1-1	-	TGTGCCAGCTCACGGGGCCGTGAAGCTTTCTTT	CASSRGREAFF
TRBV5-1	-	14	TRBJ2-2	-	TGCGCCAGCCGAGCGGCTTTAAACACCGGGGAGCTGTTTTTT	CASRAALNTGELFF
TRBV5-4	-	15	TRBJ2-7	TRBD2	TGTGCCAGCAGCCCGAGGACTAGCGGCTCCTACGAGCAGTACTTC	CASSPRTSGSYEQYF
TRBV11-2	few	15	TRBJ1-1	-	TGTGCCAGCAGCTTAGTGTCCAGGGGCAACACTGAAGCTTTCTTT	CASSLVSRGNTEAFF
TRBV5-4	-	14	TRBJ2-2	-	TGTGCCAGCAGCTTGGTAGGGACGGCCGGGGAGCTGTTTTTT	CASSLVGTAGELFF
TRBV18	-	14	TRBJ1-3	-	TGTGCCAGCTCACCGGGCGGTGCAGGAAACACCATATATTTT	CASSPGGAGNTIYF
TRBV21-1	few	15	TRBJ1-2	-	TGTGCCAGCCCGACTTACCGGGGGGTCCGGGGTGGCTACACCTTC	CASPTYRGVRGGYTF
TRBV5-1	-	16	TRBJ2-5	-	TGCGCCAGCAGCTTGGGACGGGACGGGGTCCAAGAGACCCAGTACTTC	CASSLGRDGVQETQYF
TRBV11-2	-	16	TRBJ2-7	TRBD1	TGTGCCAGCAGCCCACTAGCCCGGACAGGGAAGTACGAGCAGTACTTC	CASSPLARTGKYEQYF
TRBV27	once	14	TRBJ2-5	TRBD2	TGTGCCAGCAGCCGCGGGAGGGACCAAGAGACCCAGTACTTC	CASSRGRDQETQYF
TRBV9	once	13	TRBJ1-2	-	TGTGCCAGCAGCGAGGGAGGGAACGGTGGCTACACCTTC	CASSEGGNGGYTF
TRBV28	-	14	TRBJ1-2	-	TGTGCCAGCAGTTTCCTGACAGGCGCATATGGCTACACCTTC	CASSFLTGAYGYTF
TRBV9	-	14	TRBJ1-2	-	TGTGCCAGCAGCGTAGAGGCAGGCCCCTATGGCTACACCTTC	CASSVEAGPYGYTF
TRBV9	-	14	TRBJ1-2	TRBD1	TGTGCCAGCAGCGTTCTGGACAGGGCGGGTGGCTACACCTTC	CASSVLDRAGGYTF
TRBV10-3	-	15	TRBJ2-7	TRBD2	TGTGCCATCAGTGAGTCGGGGAGGGCGGGCTACGAGCAGTACTTC	CAISESGRAGYEQYF
TRBV12-2	-	17	TRBJ2-7	-	TGTGCAAGTCGCTTAGCGCTTAAACTAGGCTCCTGCTACGAGCAGTACTTC	CASRLALKLGSCYEQYF
TRBV28	few	16	TRBJ1-5	TRBD1	TGTGCCAGCATTGTCCAGGGGGCCGTGGGCAATCAGCCCCAGCATTTT	CASIVQGAVGNQPQHF
TRBV2	-	12	TRBJ2-3	-	TGTGCCGGCACAGACGATACAGATACGCAGTATTTT	CAGTDDTDTQYF
TRBV30	once	16	TRBJ1-1	TRBD1	TGTGCCTGGAGTGTACAGGACAGGGGCGGGTACACTGAAGCTTTCTTT	CAWSVQDRGGYTEAFF
TRBV7-9	-	19	TRBJ2-1	-	TGTGCCAGCAGCTCCCCATTAAGAGGATCGGCAGATTCCTACAATGAGCAGTTCTTC	CASSSPLRGSADSYNEQFF
TRBV7-2	-	15	TRBJ2-7	-	TGTGCCAGCAGCCGCGCACGGGGCGAGGGCTACGAGCAGTACTTC	CASSRARGEGYEQYF